These 9 T cell receptor beta chains were sequenced from one sample in a study of blood T cells in healthy people across ages (dated by TCRdb to about 2015). Library preparation was by 5' RACE. Instrument on record: Illumina HiSeq 2500. The second PCR ran for about 7 to 11 cycles and used a J-beta primer mix along with a sample-barcoded 5' primer. TCRdb ran its own pipeline on the public reads, namely fastp trimming at Q25 and MiXCR clone calling, and kept in-frame beta chains. CDR3 protein duplicates are merged, each entry listing the most common genes and DNA. The sample records under 850,000 distinct CDR3 sequences, around 36% of which are singletons. The ten largest clones take up 10% to 15% of the sample. What was sequenced was blood. These receptors were collected from a man aged 18 to 30 in good health.

This clonotype was seen more than once but under ten times. The J gene is TRBJ1-1, the V gene TRBV11-2; D gene uncertain. The CDR3 consists of 14 residues. V was shortened by 0 bases and J by 3 bases, with 8 bases between the two germline ends. Germline V gene data show CDR1 as SGHAT and CDR2 as FQNNGV. The chain's CDR3 is CASSLEYGHTEAFF. CDR3 nucleotides: TGTGCCAGCAGCTTAGAATACGGGCACACTGAAGCTTTCTTT.

This rearrangement joins TRBV12-3 or TRBV12-4 to TRBJ1-1; the D gene is possibly TRBD1 (5 bases). This CDR3 comprises 13 residues. The V end lost 6 bases, the J end lost 4 bases, and 12 bases lay between the germline ends. The CDR3 region is CASRRDGATEAFF. The CDR3 coding sequence is TGTGCCAGCAGGCGGGACGGGGCCACTGAAGCTTTCTTT.

This clonotype has a handful of counts. The J gene is TRBJ2-3, the V gene TRBV12-3 or TRBV12-4; D is unclear. With 5 bases removed from V and 0 bases from J, the gap between germline ends came to 15 bases. This CDR3 contains 16 residues. In DNA form, the CDR3 reads TGTGCCAGCAGTCTCCGACGGGCTTCGAGCACAGATACGCAGTATTTT. This gives the protein CASSLRRASSTDTQYF.

About this clonotype: Germline and junction disagree at one end, which may indicate a read error. The chain uses TRBV20-1 and TRBJ1-5, with D unclear. Germline CDR1 reads DFQATT; CDR2 reads SNEGSKA (reference sequence). The CDR3 totals 15 residues. This CDR3 is CSTNKHGYSKQPQHF. The CDR3 DNA follows: TGCAGTACTAACAAGCATGGATATAGCAAGCAGCCCCAGCATTTT.

Concerning this clonotype itself: This may be a read error: a much more frequent sequence differs by one nucleotide. The genes are TRBV4-2 and TRBJ1-2; a weak D match, TRBD1 (5 bases). Germline CDR1 reads LGHNA; CDR2 reads YNFKEQ. The CDR3 is made up of 16 amino acids. This chain's CDR3 is CVSSQESGVGGYGYTF. Here the CDR3 DNA reads TGTGTCAGCAGCCAAGAGTCGGGGGTTGGCGGCTATGGCTACACCTTC.

As for this clonotype: Just one base apart from a much larger clone, this may be a read error. This chain joins TRBV7-2 and TRBJ2-1; D remains ambiguous. Per germline, CDR1 SGHTA and CDR2 FQGNSA. V lost 0 bases to trimming and J lost 10 bases, with 4 bases between them. The CDR3 sequence is 11 residues long. The chain's CDR3 is CASSLATEQFF. DNA of the CDR3: TGTGCCAGCAGCTTAGCGACGGAGCAGTTCTTC. The complete variable domain, with remaining parts taken from reference TRBV7-2 and TRBJ2-1, reads GAGVSQSPSNKVTEKGKDVELRCDPISGHTALYWYRQSLGQGLEFLIYFQGNSAPDKSGLPSDRFSAERTGGSVSTLTIQRTQQEDSAVYLCASSLATEQFFGPGTRLTVL.

The genes are TRBV7-3 and TRBJ2-7, with D perhaps matching TRBD1 (6 bases). The length of the CDR3 is 14 residues. Germline loops: CDR1 SGHTA, CDR2 FQGTGA. V gave up 4 bases and J gave up 4 bases, with 14 bases separating them. The CDR3 DNA is TGTGCCAGCAGCTCGAGGGGGATGGTATACGAGCAGTACTTC. This encodes CASSSRGMVYEQYF.

Many counts were recorded for this clonotype. A much larger clone is a single base away; this may be a read error. The gene calls are TRBV7-9 and TRBJ2-1; tentatively, D is TRBD1 (6 bases). Trimming took 5 bases from V and 3 from J, leaving 11 bases between them. CDR1 and CDR2 from the germline V gene are SEHNR and FQNEAQ (reference sequence). The CDR3 runs to 14 residues. Written as DNA, the CDR3 is TGTGCCAGCAGCCCGGACAGTCTCTACAATGAGCAGTTCTTC. It is translated as CASSPDSLYNEQFF.

The chain links TRBV20-1 to TRBJ2-3; TRBD2 is a possible D gene (5 bases). Germline V gene lookup returns CDR1 DFQATT and CDR2 SNEGSKA (reference sequence). This CDR3 is built from 15 residues. V lost 5 bases and J lost 4, with 19 bases in between. CDR3 amino acids: CSAGSWESGSDTQYF. DNA of the CDR3: TGCAGTGCTGGCTCGTGGGAGTCGGGCTCAGATACGCAGTATTTT.